The 4 T cell receptor beta chains given below trace back to one sample, sequenced in a study of blood T cell repertoires in COVID-19. Clones were read by immunoSEQ multiplex PCR, and TCRdb kept only the in-frame ones, dropping some. Here the sample spans about 11,000 clones, approximately 84% being singletons. The specimen was peripheral blood. Receptors were obtained from a man aged 50-60 years with active COVID-19.

V gene TRBV5-6 combines with J gene TRBJ2-1; D might be TRBD2 (5 bases). Trimming removed 0 bases from V and 9 bases from J, with 7 bases in between. CDR3 length equals 12 residues. CDR1 is SGHDT, CDR2 YYEEEE, per germline. CDR3: CASSLVEGEQFF. In DNA form, the CDR3 reads TGTGCCAGCAGCTTGGTCGAGGGTGAGCAGTTCTTC.

The chain links TRBV5-1 to TRBJ2-1; 13 bases map to TRBD2. Germline CDR1 and CDR2: SGHRS and YFSETQ. Unmatched junction bases numbered 5, after V lost 3 bases and J lost 8 bases. The CDR3 contains 15 residues. The CDR3 DNA sequence: TGCGCCAGCAGCTCCGGACTAGCGGGAGCCCATGAGCAGTTCTTC. Amino acid sequence: CASSSGLAGAHEQFF.

CDR3 sequence (DNA): TGTGCCAGCAGCTCCAACTCCCTGACTAGCGGGAGTGGAGGCGGGGAGCTGTTTTTT. It encodes CASSSNSLTSGSGGGELFF. The chain recombines TRBV7-9 with TRBJ2-2, with 12 positions matching TRBD2. Germline values: CDR1 SEHNR, CDR2 FQNEAQ (reference sequence). The CDR3 loop spans 19 amino acids. V lost 4 bases, J lost 7 bases, and 16 bases stayed unmatched. Drawing the rest from reference TRBV7-9 and TRBJ2-2, the complete variable domain is DTGVSQNPRHKITKRGQNVTFRCDPISEHNRLYWYRQTLGQGPEFLTYFQNEAQLEKSRLLSDRFSAERPKGSFSTLEIQRTEQGDSAMYLCASSSNSLTSGSGGGELFFGEGSRLTVL.

J is TRBJ1-1 and V is TRBV11-2; D is ambiguous. Germline lookup yields CDR1 SGHAT and CDR2 FQNNGV. V was shortened by 5 bases and J by 1 base, with 14 bases between the two germline ends. This CDR3 region has 15 residues. The CDR3 spells CASSPEGWANTEAFF. Written as DNA, the CDR3 is TGTGCCAGCAGCCCCGAGGGCTGGGCGAACACTGAAGCTTTCTTT.